This TCR beta chain was captured by sequencing in a study of T cells in Graves' hyperthyroidism and ophthalmopathy. This clonotype was counted a few times. Amplified TCR beta CDR3 regions derived from RNA transcripts. First-round RT-PCR with HTBI primers amplified the TCR CDR3 region. MiXCR, run by TCRdb on the multiplex PCR reads, gives a single entry per CDR3 protein. The sample records roughly 350,000 distinct CDR3 sequences, about 15% being singletons. The source material was blood. This TCR derives from a woman in her 30s with Graves' ophthalmopathy.

In DNA, the CDR3 is TGTGCCAGCAGGGACGGGGGGGCCTGGGAGACCCAGTACTTC. Translating it yields CASRDGGAWETQYF. The rearrangement links TRBV2 to TRBJ2-5; 8 nucleotides agree with TRBD2. Unmatched junction bases numbered 8, after V lost 6 bases and J lost 5 bases. The length of the CDR3 is 14 residues. The germline V gene encodes CDR1 SNHLY and CDR2 FYNNEI.